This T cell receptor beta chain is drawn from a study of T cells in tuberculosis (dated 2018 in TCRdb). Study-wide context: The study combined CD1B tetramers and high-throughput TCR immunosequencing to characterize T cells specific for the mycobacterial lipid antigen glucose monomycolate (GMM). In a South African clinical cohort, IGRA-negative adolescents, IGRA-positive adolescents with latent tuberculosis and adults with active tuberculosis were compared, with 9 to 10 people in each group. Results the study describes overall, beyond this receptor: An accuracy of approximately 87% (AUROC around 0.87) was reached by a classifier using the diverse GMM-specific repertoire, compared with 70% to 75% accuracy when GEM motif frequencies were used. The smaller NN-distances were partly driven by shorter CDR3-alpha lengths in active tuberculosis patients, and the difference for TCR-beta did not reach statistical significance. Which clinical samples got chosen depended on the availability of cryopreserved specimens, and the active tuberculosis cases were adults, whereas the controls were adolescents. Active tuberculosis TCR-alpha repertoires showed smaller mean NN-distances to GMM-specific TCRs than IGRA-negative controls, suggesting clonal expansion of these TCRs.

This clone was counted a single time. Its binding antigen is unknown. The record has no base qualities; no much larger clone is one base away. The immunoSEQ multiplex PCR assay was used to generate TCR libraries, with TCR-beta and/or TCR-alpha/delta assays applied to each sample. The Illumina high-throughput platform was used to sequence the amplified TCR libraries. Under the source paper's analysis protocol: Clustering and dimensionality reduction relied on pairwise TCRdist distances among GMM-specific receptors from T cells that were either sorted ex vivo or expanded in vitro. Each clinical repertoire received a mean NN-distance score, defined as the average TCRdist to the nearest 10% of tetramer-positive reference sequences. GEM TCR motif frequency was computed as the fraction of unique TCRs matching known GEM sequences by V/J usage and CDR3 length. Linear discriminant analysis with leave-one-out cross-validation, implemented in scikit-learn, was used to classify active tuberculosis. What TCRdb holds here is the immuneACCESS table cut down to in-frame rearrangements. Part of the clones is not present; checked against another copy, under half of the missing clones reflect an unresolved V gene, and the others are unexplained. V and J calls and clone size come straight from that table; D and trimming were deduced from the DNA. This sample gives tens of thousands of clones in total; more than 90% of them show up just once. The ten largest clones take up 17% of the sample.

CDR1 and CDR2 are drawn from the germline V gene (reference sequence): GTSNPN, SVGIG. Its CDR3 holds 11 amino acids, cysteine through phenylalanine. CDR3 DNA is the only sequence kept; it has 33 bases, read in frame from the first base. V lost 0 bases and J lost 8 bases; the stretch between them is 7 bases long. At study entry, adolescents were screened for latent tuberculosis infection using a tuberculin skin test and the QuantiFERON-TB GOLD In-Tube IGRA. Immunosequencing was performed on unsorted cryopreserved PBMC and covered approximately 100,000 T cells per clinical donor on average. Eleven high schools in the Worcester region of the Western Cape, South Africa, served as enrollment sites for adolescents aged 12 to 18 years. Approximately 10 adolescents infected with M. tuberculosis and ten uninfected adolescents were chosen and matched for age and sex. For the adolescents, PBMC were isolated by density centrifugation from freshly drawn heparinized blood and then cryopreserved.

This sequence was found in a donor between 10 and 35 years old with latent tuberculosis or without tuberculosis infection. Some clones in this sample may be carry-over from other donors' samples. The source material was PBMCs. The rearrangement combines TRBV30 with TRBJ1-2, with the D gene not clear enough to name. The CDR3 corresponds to CAWSVTWGYTF. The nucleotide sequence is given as TGTGCCTGGAGTGTAACATGGGGCTACACCTTC.